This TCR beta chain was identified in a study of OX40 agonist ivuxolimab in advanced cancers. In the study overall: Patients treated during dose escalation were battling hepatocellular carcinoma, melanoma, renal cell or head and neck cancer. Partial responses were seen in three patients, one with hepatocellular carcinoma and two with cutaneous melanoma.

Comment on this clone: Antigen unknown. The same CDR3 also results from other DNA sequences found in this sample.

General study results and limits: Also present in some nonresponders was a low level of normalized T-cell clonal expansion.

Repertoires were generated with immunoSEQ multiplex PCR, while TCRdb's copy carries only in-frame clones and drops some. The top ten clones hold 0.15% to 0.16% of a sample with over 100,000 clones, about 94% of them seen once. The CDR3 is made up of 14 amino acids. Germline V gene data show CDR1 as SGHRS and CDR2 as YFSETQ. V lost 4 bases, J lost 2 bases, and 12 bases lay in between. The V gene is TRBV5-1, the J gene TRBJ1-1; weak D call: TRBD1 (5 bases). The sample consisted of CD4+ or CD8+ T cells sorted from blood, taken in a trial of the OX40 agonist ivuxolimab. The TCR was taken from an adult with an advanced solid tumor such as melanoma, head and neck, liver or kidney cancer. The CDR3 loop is CASSGGTVNTEAFF. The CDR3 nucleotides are TGCGCCAGCAGCGGAGGGACGGTAAACACTGAAGCTTTCTTT.